Given below is one T cell receptor (beta chain) in context. The sample is drawn from a study of blood T cell repertoires in COVID-19. Germline loops: CDR1 MDHEN, CDR2 SYDVKM. Deletions cut 5 bases from V and 5 bases from J, with 10 bases between. This CDR3 is built from 14 residues. Clones were read by immunoSEQ multiplex PCR, and TCRdb kept only the in-frame ones, dropping some. The sample holds about 48,000 clones, around 86% seen once. The V call is TRBV28, the J call TRBJ1-6; weak D call: TRBD1 (5 bases). This clonotype was sampled from a woman aged 45 to 65 who had recovered from COVID-19. The specimen was PBMCs or T cells enriched from blood (not recorded which). CDR3 in amino acids: CASSVGGNNSPLHF. The CDR3 nucleotides are TGTGCCAGCAGTGTCGGGGGGAATAATTCACCCCTCCACTTT. The full variable domain, with the rest looked up from reference TRBV28 and TRBJ1-6, is DVKVTQSSRYLVKRTGEKVFLECVQDMDHENMFWYRQDPGLGLRLIYFSYDVKMKEKGDIPEGYSVSREKKERFSLILESASTNQTSMYLCASSVGGNNSPLHFGNGTRLTVT.